The subject of this entry is one T cell receptor (beta chain). What it binds is not known. Per the germline V gene, CDR1 is LNHDA and CDR2 is SQIVND (reference sequence). The ends were cut back, 4 bases at V and 4 bases at J, with 14 bases in the middle. The CDR3 consists of 14 residues. Primers included in the PCR were 60 Vbeta and 13 Jbeta primers. Sequenced by immunoSEQ multiplex PCR; TCRdb stores in-frame clones only, minus some. Of about 100,000 clones in the sample, 75% to 85% are singletons; the top ten hold 4.1%. This sample stems from a study of cytomegalovirus exposure and HLA in healthy donors. Across the whole study: In a previous analysis, around 120 million unique TCR beta sequences were found from some 180 million T cells. The early release's HLA-typed donors yielded some 85 million unique TCRs. Whole-study findings and limits: In an earlier analysis, about 87% or about 30%: the productive usage of most TCR beta V segments.

This chain links TRBV19 with TRBJ2-7; D may be TRBD1 (5 bases). The sequencing input was PBMCs. This TCR was sampled from a female donor in good health and CMV-seropositive. In nucleotides, the CDR3 is TGTGCCAGTAGTACCCAGGGCAAGGGGTACGAGCAGTACTTC. Its translation: CASSTQGKGYEQYF.